These 9 T cell receptor beta chains originate from one sample sequenced in a study of blood T cells in healthy people across ages. A second roughly 6 to 12 cycle PCR used barcoded and J-beta primers. Each CDR3 protein is one row after TCRdb ran MiXCR on the 5' RACE reads. The sample includes approximately 2,000,000 distinct CDR3 sequences, 30% to 40% of them seen just once. Sequenced material: blood. These receptors came from a human donor in good health.

The gene calls are TRBV7-2 and TRBJ2-7; 7 positions agree with TRBD2. The CDR3 runs 14 residues. The V and J ends lost 7 bases and 2 bases, in that order; junction bases with no gene match: 8. Germline CDR1 is SGHTA and CDR2 is FQGNSA. The CDR3 loop is CASNRPAGTYEQYF. The CDR3 nucleotides are TGTGCCAGCAACCGACCAGCGGGAACCTACGAGCAGTACTTC.

V gene TRBV5-1 combines with J gene TRBJ2-4; D may be TRBD2 (5 bases). TRBJ2-7 explains the end of the DNA better; the J call may be wrong. The CDR3 spans 15 residues. Per germline, CDR1 SGHRS and CDR2 YFSETQ. The CDR3 sequence is CASRAGILSDYEQYF. CDR3 nucleotides: TGCGCCAGCAGAGCCGGGATCCTCTCGGACTACGAGCAGTACTTC.

This clonotype was seen more than once but under ten times. The V call is TRBV7-9, the J call TRBJ1-5; no clear D gene. V dropped 1 base and J dropped 8 bases, with 6 bases sitting between them. CDR3 length: 12 residues. Germline CDR1 is SEHNR and CDR2 is FQNEAQ (reference sequence). The CDR3 protein is CASSLEMKPQHF. CDR3 DNA sequence: TGTGCCAGCAGCTTAGAGATGAAGCCCCAGCATTTT. Full variable domain (outside the CDR3, taken from reference TRBV7-9 and TRBJ1-5): DTGVSQNPRHKITKRGQNVTFRCDPISEHNRLYWYRQTLGQGPEFLTYFQNEAQLEKSRLLSDRFSAERPKGSFSTLEIQRTEQGDSAMYLCASSLEMKPQHFGDGTRLSIL.

This clonotype was found a few times. The rearrangement uses TRBV19 and TRBJ2-1; 7 bases align to TRBD2. With V trimmed by 6 bases and J by 4 bases, 9 bases remained unmatched. This CDR3 is 15 amino acids long. Germline assignment: CDR1 LNHDA and CDR2 SQIVND (reference sequence). This CDR3 is CASRTTGGPYNEQFF. The DNA of the CDR3 is TGTGCCAGTAGAACGACGGGGGGTCCTTACAATGAGCAGTTCTTC.

The chain links TRBV9 to TRBJ2-7; TRBD1 is a possible D gene (5 bases). The DNA end is a closer match to TRBJ2-5, so the J assignment may be wrong. CDR3 length: 13 residues. Germline lookup yields CDR1 SGDLS and CDR2 YYNGEE. The CDR3 DNA reads as TGTGCCAGCAGCGCGGACACCCGAGAGACCCAGTACTTC. Translated: CASSADTRETQYF.

J is TRBJ1-1 and V is TRBV7-9; D gene unclear. V lost 1 base and J lost 6, with 12 bases in between. The CDR3 covers 14 residues. Germline V lookup: CDR1 SEHNR, CDR2 FQNEAQ (reference sequence). The CDR3: CASSLGSSLAEAFF. In nucleotides, the CDR3 is TGTGCCAGCAGCTTAGGTTCCAGCCTCGCTGAAGCTTTCTTT. Full variable domain (missing parts from reference TRBV7-9 and TRBJ1-1): DTGVSQNPRHKITKRGQNVTFRCDPISEHNRLYWYRQTLGQGPEFLTYFQNEAQLEKSRLLSDRFSAERPKGSFSTLEIQRTEQGDSAMYLCASSLGSSLAEAFFGQGTRLTVV.

The chain combines TRBV11-2 with TRBJ2-7, with 13 bases fitting TRBD2. CDR1 is SGHAT, CDR2 FQNNGV, per germline. Germline trimming cut 6 bases from V and 3 bases from J; bases unmatched to any gene: 5. The length of the CDR3 is 15 residues. DNA of the CDR3: TGTGCCAGCAGAAGAGGGACTAGCGGGGTCTACGAGCAGTACTTC. Protein: CASRRGTSGVYEQYF.

This clonotype turned up a few times. This may arise from a read error, as a much more abundant clone is one base away. V is TRBV12-3 or TRBV12-4 and J is TRBJ2-7; 7 nucleotides match TRBD1. After removal of 7 bases from V and 4 bases from J, the junction contained 4 bases not matched to a gene. This CDR3 is built from 12 residues. The CDR3 DNA sequence: TGTGCCAGCACCCTGACAGGGTACGAGCAGTACTTC. It yields the protein CASTLTGYEQYF.

This clonotype was counted a few times. V usage is TRBV4-2 and J usage is TRBJ1-6; no definite D call. CDR1 and CDR2 from the germline V gene are LGHNA and YNFKEQ. The CDR3 has 18 amino acids. The V end was cut by 0 bases, the J end by 0 bases, with 12 bases between. The CDR3 reads CASSQDPGRSSYNSPLHF. CDR3 bases: TGTGCCAGCAGCCAAGATCCTGGCAGGAGCTCCTATAATTCACCCCTCCACTTT.